This TCR beta chain was captured by sequencing in a study of T cell responses to AZD1222 COVID-19 vaccine. TCRdb's copy holds only in-frame clones and misses some; the assay was immunoSEQ multiplex PCR. The table includes 50,000 to 75,000 clones, 80% to 90% detected once. The CDR3 is 14 amino acids. Per the germline V gene, CDR1 is SGHNT and CDR2 is YYREEE (reference sequence). Trimming took off 9 bases at V and 1 base at J, with 11 bases between the two ends. The genes are TRBV5-4 and TRBJ2-6; D gene unclear. The receptor was derived from an adult who received the AZD1222 COVID-19 vaccine. The material sequenced was peripheral blood, taken 28 days after the second AZD1222 dose. The chain's CDR3 is CATHRLSGANVLTF. The DNA of the CDR3 is TGTGCCACCCATCGTCTTTCTGGGGCCAACGTCCTGACTTTC.